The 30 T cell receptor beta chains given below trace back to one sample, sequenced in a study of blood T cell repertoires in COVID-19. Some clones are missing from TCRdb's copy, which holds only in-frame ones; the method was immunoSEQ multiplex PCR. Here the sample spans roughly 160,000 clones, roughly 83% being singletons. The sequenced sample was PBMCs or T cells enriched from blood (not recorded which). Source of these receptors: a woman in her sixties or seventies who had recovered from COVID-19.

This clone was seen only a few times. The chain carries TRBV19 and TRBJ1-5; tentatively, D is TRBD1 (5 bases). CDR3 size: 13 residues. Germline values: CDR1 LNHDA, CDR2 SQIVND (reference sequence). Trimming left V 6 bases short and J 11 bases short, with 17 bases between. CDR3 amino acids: CASSTFDSSAQHF. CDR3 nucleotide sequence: TGTGCCAGTAGCACGTTTGACAGTTCGGCCCAGCATTTT.

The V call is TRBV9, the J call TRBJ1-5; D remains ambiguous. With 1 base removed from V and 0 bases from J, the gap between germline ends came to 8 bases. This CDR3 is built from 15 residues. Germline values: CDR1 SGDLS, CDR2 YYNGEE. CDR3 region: CASSVTSNSNQPQHF. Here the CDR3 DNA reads TGTGCCAGCAGCGTAACCTCTAATAGCAATCAGCCCCAGCATTTT.

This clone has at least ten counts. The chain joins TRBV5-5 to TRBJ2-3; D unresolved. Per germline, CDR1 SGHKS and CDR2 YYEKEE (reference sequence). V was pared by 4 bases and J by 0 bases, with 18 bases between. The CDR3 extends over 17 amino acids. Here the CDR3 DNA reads TGTGCCAGCAGCCGCGAACAGACCCGTTTTAGCACAGATACGCAGTATTTT. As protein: CASSREQTRFSTDTQYF.

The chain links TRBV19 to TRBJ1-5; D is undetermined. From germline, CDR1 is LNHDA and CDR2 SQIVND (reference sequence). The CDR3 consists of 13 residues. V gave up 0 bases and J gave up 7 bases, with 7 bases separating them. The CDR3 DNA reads TGTGCCAGTAGTATAGACGGGAGACAGCCCCAGCATTTT. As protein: CASSIDGRQPQHF.

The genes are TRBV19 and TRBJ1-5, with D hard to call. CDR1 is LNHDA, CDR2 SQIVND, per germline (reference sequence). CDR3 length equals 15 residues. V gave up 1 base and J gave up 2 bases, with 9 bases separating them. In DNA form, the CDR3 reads TGTGCCAGTAGTATAGCTCGGCAGGGCAATCAGCCCCAGCATTTT. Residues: CASSIARQGNQPQHF.

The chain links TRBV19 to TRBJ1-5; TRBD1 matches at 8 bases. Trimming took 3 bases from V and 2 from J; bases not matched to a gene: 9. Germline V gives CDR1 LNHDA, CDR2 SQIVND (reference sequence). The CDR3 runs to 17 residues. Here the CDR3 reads CASSMNAGGSGNQPQHF. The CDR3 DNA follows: TGTGCCAGTAGTATGAATGCAGGGGGCTCGGGCAATCAGCCCCAGCATTTT.

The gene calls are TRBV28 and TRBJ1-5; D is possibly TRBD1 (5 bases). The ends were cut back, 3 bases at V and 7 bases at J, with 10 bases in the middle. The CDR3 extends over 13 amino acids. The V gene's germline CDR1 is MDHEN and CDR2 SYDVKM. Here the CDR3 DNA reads TGTGCCAGCAGTTTCGCATCAGGGCAGCCCCAGCATTTT. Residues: CASSFASGQPQHF.

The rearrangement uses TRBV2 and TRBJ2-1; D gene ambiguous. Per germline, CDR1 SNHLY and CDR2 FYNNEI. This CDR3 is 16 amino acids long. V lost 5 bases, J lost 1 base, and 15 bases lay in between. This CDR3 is CASSMNGRGSYNEQFF. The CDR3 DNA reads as TGTGCCAGCAGTATGAACGGTCGAGGTTCCTACAATGAGCAGTTCTTC. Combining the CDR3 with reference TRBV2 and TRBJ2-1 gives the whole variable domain EPEVTQTPSHQVTQMGQEVILRCVPISNHLYFYWYRQILGQKVEFLVSFYNNEISEKSEIFDDQFSVERPDGSNFTLKIRSTKLEDSAMYFCASSMNGRGSYNEQFFGPGTRLTVL.

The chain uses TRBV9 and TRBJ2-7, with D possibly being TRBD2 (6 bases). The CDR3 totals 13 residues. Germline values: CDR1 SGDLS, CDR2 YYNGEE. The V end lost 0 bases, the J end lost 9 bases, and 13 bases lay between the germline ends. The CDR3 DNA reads TGTGCCAGCAGCGTAGATTTCGGGGGAGGGCAGTACTTC. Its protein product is CASSVDFGGGQYF.

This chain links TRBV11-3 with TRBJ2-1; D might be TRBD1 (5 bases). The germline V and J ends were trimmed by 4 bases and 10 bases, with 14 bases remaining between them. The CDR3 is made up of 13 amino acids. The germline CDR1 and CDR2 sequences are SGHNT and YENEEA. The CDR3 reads CASSSKSGMEQFF. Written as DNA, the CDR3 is TGTGCCAGCAGCTCGAAATCAGGGATGGAGCAGTTCTTC.

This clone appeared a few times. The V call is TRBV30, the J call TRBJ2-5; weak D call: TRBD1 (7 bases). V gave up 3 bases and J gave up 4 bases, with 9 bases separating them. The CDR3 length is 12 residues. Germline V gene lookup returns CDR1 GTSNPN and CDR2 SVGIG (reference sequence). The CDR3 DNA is TGTGCCTGGAGCAGGGGGGCAGAGACCCAGTACTTC. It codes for CAWSRGAETQYF.

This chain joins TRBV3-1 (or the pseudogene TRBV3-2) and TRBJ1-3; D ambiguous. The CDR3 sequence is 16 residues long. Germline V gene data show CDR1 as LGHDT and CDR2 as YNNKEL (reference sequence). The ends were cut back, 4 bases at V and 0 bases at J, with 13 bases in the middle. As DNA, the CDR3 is TGTGCCAGCAGCCTATCTTCTAGGAGCTCTGGAAACACCATATATTTT. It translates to CASSLSSRSSGNTIYF.

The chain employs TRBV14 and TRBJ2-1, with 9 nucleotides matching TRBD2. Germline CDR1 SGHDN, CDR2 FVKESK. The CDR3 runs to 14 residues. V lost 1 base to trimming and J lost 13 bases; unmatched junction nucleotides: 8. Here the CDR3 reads CASSQVSSGTPQFF. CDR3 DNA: TGTGCCAGCAGCCAAGTGTCTAGCGGGACCCCTCAGTTCTTC. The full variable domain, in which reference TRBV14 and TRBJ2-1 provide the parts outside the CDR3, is EAGVTQFPSHSVIEKGQTVTLRCDPISGHDNLYWYRRVMGKEIKFLLHFVKESKQDESGMPNNRFLAERTGGTYSTLKVQPAELEDSGVYFCASSQVSSGTPQFFGPGTRLTVL.

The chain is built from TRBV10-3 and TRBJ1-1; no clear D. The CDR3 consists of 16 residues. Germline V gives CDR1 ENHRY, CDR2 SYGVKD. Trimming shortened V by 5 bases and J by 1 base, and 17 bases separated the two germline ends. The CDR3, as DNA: TGTGCCATCAGTCCTGGCTCGGCTGAGGCGAACACTGAAGCTTTCTTT. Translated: CAISPGSAEANTEAFF.

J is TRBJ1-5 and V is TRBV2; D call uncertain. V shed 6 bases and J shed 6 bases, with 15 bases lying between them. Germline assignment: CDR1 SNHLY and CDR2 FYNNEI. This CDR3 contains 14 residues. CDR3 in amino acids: CASSLRREGQPQHF. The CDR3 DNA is TGTGCCAGCAGCCTAAGACGGGAGGGTCAGCCCCAGCATTTT.

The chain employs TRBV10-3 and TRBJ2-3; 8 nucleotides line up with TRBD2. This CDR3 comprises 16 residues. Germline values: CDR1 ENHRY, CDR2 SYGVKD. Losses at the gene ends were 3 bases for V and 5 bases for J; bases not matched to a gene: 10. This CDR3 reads CAISDRGGHAEDTQYF. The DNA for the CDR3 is TGTGCCATCAGTGATCGGGGGGGGCACGCAGAAGATACGCAGTATTTT.

CDR3 nucleotide sequence: TGTGCCAGCAGCGTCCGGGACAGGGGAAACATTCAGTACTTC. Protein sequence: CASSVRDRGNIQYF. V and J are TRBV9 and TRBJ2-4; 10 positions agree with TRBD1. The CDR3 loop spans 14 amino acids. V dropped 2 bases and J dropped 6; count of bases not matched to a gene: 2. Germline V CDR1 and CDR2: SGDLS, YYNGEE.

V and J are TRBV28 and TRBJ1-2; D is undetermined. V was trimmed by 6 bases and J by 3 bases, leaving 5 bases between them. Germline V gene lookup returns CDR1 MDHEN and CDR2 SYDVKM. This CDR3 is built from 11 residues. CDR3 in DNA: TGTGCCAGCAGATCATACTATGGCTACACCTTC. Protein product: CASRSYYGYTF.

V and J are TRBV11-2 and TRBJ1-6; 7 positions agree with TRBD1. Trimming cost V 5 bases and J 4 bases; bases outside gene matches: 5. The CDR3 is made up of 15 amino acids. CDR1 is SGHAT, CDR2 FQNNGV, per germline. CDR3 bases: TGTGCCAGCAGCCCACCGACAGGGTATAATTCACCCCTCCACTTT. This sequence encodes CASSPPTGYNSPLHF. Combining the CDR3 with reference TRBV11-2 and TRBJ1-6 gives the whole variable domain EAGVAQSPRYKIIEKRQSVAFWCNPISGHATLYWYQQILGQGPKLLIQFQNNGVVDDSQLPKDRFSAERLKGVDSTLKIQPAKLEDSAVYLCASSPPTGYNSPLHFGNGTRLTVT.

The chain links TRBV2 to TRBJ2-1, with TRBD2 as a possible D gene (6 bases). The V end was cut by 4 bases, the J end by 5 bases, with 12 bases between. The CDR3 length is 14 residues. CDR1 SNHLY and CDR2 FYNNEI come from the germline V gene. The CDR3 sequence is CASSASGPDNEQFF. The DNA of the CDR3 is TGTGCCAGCAGTGCGAGCGGGCCTGACAATGAGCAGTTCTTC.

The CDR3 region has the DNA TGTGCCAGCAGCCCCGGGGGGGCAAGATCCTATGGCTACACCTTC. Amino acids: CASSPGGARSYGYTF. The chain couples TRBV6-4 to TRBJ1-2, with TRBD1 as a possible D gene (6 bases). The CDR3 is 15 amino acids. Looked up from germline, CDR1 is MRHNA and CDR2 is SNTAGT. Trimming stripped 6 bases from V and 4 bases from J, with 18 bases between.

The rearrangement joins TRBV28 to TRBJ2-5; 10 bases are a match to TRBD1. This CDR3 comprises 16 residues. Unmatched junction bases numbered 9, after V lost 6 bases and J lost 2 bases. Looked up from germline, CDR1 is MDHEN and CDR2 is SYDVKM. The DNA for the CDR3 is TGTGCCAGCAGGGACTTGGCGGGACAGGGGCAAGAGACCCAGTACTTC. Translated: CASRDLAGQGQETQYF.

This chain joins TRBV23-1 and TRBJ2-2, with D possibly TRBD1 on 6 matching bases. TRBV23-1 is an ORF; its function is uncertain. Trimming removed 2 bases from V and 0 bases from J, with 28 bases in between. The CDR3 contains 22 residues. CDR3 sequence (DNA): TGCGCCAGCAGTCAAGCGGCCCCCCGTCGTCCGGGACAAAAAGCGAACACCGGGGAGCTGTTTTTT. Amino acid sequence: CASSQAAPRRPGQKANTGELFF.

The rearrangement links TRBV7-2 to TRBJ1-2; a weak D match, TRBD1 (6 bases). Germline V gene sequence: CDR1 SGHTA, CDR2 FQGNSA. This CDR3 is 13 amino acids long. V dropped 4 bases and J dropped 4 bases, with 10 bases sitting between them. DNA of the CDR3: TGTGCCAGCAGCTCGGGCAGGGGCTATGGCTACACCTTC. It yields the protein CASSSGRGYGYTF.

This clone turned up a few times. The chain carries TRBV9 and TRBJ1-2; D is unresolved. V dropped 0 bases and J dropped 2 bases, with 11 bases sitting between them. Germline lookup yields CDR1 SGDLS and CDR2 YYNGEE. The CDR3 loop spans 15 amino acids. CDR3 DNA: TGTGCCAGCAGCGTAGACCCCAGACTCAACTATGGCTACACCTTC. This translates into CASSVDPRLNYGYTF.

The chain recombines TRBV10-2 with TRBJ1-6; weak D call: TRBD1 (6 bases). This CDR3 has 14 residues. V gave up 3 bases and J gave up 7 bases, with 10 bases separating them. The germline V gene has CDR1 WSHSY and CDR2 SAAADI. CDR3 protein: CASSEAQGNSPLHF. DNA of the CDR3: TGCGCCAGCAGTGAAGCACAGGGAAATTCACCCCTCCACTTT.

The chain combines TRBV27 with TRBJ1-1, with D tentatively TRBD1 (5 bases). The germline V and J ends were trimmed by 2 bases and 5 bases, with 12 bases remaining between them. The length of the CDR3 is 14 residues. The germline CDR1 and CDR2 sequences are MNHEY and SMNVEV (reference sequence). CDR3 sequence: CASSLHSGLTEAFF. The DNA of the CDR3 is TGTGCCAGCAGTTTACATTCAGGGCTTACTGAAGCTTTCTTT.

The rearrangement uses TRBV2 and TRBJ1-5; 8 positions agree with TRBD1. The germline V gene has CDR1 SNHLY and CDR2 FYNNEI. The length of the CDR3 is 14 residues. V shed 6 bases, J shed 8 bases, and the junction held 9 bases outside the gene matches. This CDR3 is CASSQGTGWKPQHF. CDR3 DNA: TGTGCCAGCAGCCAAGGGACAGGTTGGAAGCCCCAGCATTTT.

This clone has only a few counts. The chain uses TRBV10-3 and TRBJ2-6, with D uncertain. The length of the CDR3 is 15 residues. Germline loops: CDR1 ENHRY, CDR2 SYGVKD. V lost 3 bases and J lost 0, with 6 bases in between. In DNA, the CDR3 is TGTGCCATCAGTGAACAGCTCTCTGGGGCCAACGTCCTGACTTTC. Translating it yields CAISEQLSGANVLTF.

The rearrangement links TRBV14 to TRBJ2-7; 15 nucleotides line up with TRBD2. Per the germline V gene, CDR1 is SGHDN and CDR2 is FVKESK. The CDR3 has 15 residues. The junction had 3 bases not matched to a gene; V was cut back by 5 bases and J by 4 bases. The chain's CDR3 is CASSGGLAGGYEQYF. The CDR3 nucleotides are TGTGCCAGCAGCGGGGGACTAGCGGGAGGTTACGAGCAGTACTTC.